Below are 8 T cell receptor beta chains sequenced from a single sample in a study of STAT5B mutations in CD4+ large granular lymphocyte leukemia. Clones were read by immunoSEQ multiplex PCR, and TCRdb kept only the in-frame ones, dropping some. This table has about 30,000 clones, roughly three quarters appearing once. The sequenced material came from CD4+ T cells from blood buffy coats. The origin of the receptors is a human donor in good health.

A few counts support this clone. The chain combines TRBV19 with TRBJ1-6; D remains ambiguous. Germline V gene lookup returns CDR1 LNHDA and CDR2 SQIVND (reference sequence). Trimming stripped 2 bases from V and 9 bases from J, with 11 bases between. The CDR3 sequence is 14 residues long. CDR3 sequence: CASSIRERVSPLHF. The CDR3 nucleotides read TGTGCCAGTAGTATACGGGAAAGGGTTTCACCCCTCCACTTT.

The V gene is TRBV2, the J gene TRBJ2-5; 11 bases are a match to TRBD1. This CDR3 contains 15 residues. V lost 8 bases to trimming and J lost 6 bases; unmatched junction nucleotides: 11. Per germline, CDR1 SNHLY and CDR2 FYNNEI. CDR3 in amino acids: CASLLGTGGTKTQYF. The CDR3 DNA reads as TGTGCCAGCCTTCTGGGGACAGGGGGGACAAAGACCCAGTACTTC.

This clone showed up just a few times. This chain joins TRBV28 and TRBJ1-5; tentatively, D is TRBD1 (6 bases). CDR3 size: 14 residues. CDR1 MDHEN and CDR2 SYDVKM come from the germline V gene. Between the trimmed V and J ends, which lost 5 bases and 6 bases, there was a span of 14 bases. The CDR3 region is CASSPEGVVQPQHF. The CDR3 region has the DNA TGTGCCAGCAGTCCCGAGGGGGTGGTTCAGCCCCAGCATTTT.

J is TRBJ2-2 and V is TRBV9; D possibly corresponds to TRBD2 (5 bases). V lost 4 bases, J lost 6 bases, and 16 bases lay in between. This CDR3 is 15 amino acids long. From germline, CDR1 is SGDLS and CDR2 YYNGEE. CDR3 nucleotides: TGTGCCAGCAGCCCCCGGGGAGTCGGTGCCGGGGAGCTGTTTTTT. This encodes CASSPRGVGAGELFF.

The J gene is TRBJ1-1, the V gene TRBV6-1; D gene uncertain. The V gene's germline CDR1 is MNHNS and CDR2 SASEGT. V was cut by 6 bases and J by 5 bases, with 10 bases left in between. The CDR3 extends over 12 amino acids. The DNA for the CDR3 is TGTGCCAGCAGAATTAGGCAGACTGAAGCTTTCTTT. Translation gives CASRIRQTEAFF.

The CDR3 region is CASSMSGQANGYTF. The CDR3 nucleotides are TGTGCCAGTAGTATGAGTGGTCAGGCTAATGGCTACACCTTC. V gene TRBV19 combines with J gene TRBJ1-2; no reliable D call. There are 14 residues in the CDR3. CDR1 is LNHDA and CDR2 is SQIVND in the germline V gene (reference sequence). Deletions cut 3 bases from V and 6 bases from J, with 14 bases between.

V is TRBV4-2 and J is TRBJ2-3; no reliable D call. V was shortened by 6 bases and J by 1 base, with 8 bases between the two germline ends. Germline lookup yields CDR1 LGHNA and CDR2 YNFKEQ. The CDR3 loop spans 13 amino acids. The CDR3 loop is CASSSPGTDTQYF. CDR3 nucleotides: TGTGCCAGCAGTTCACCTGGCACAGATACGCAGTATTTT.

The V call is TRBV7-2, the J call TRBJ2-5, with 8 bases matching TRBD2. The CDR3 consists of 14 residues. Germline V lookup: CDR1 SGHTA, CDR2 FQGNSA. Losses at the gene ends were 4 bases for V and 5 bases for J; bases not matched to a gene: 6. The CDR3 DNA reads as TGTGCCAGCAGCTCCGGGAGGGCCGAGGAGACCCAGTACTTC. Translating it yields CASSSGRAEETQYF.